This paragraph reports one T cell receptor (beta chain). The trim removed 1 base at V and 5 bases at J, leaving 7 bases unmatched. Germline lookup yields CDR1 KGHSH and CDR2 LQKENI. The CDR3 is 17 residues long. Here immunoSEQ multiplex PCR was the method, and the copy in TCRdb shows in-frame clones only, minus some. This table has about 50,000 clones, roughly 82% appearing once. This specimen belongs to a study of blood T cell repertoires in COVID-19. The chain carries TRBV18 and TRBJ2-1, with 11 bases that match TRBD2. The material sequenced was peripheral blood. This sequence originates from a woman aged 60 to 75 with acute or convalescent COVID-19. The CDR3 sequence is CASSPLTLAGAHNEQFF. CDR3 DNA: TGTGCCAGCTCACCACTAACACTAGCGGGGGCGCACAATGAGCAGTTCTTC.